Sequencing of this TCR beta chain was carried out in a study of blood T cell repertoires in COVID-19. Study information: Samples representing acute and convalescent COVID-19 were sourced from the United States, Italy and Spain. PBMCs, B-cell-depleted T cells, or T cells were the source of the cDNA or gDNA that made up the material.

Authors' processing steps: Scientists estimated how many nucleated cells there were by amplifying reference gene primers. Generated by immunoSEQ multiplex PCR, the TCRdb table keeps only in-frame clones and is missing some. The V and J calls and clone size are taken from that table; D and trimming were inferred from the DNA. The sample lists about 87,000 clones, approximately 85% occurring once. There are 16 residues in the CDR3. V was shortened by 2 bases and J by 1 base, with 14 bases between the two germline ends. CDR1 is SGHTA, CDR2 FQGTGA, per germline. One Seattle source followed patients from active infection through their disease course.

The rearrangement uses TRBV7-3 and TRBJ2-5; no firm D call. The material sequenced was peripheral blood. The sequence derives from a woman of 80 years or more with COVID-19, enrolled during active disease. This CDR3 reads CASSLCPDGFQETQYF. The CDR3 DNA follows: TGTGCCAGCAGCTTATGCCCAGATGGTTTCCAAGAGACCCAGTACTTC.